This TCR beta chain emerged from a study of cytomegalovirus exposure and HLA in healthy donors. General study results and limits: Earlier analysis looked at TCR beta V segments, and most were productive about 87% or about 30% of the time.

In regard to this clone: What it binds is not known.

Amplification used 60 Vbeta primers and 13 Jbeta primers. Assay: immunoSEQ multiplex PCR; the TCRdb copy retains only in-frame clones and omits some. Among about 150,000 clones listed, 70% to 80% were seen once. This CDR3 is 13 amino acids long. V shed 1 base and J shed 2 bases, with 6 bases lying between them. Germline V gene data show CDR1 as GTSNPN and CDR2 as SVGIG (reference sequence). This receptor was identified in a man aged 35-49 years in good health and CMV-seropositive. The sequenced sample consisted of PBMCs. The chain employs TRBV30 and TRBJ1-5; D ambiguous. CDR3 in amino acids: CAWSGAGNQPQHF. CDR3 coding DNA: TGTGCCTGGAGTGGTGCAGGCAATCAGCCCCAGCATTTT.